This T cell receptor (beta chain) is from a study of cytomegalovirus exposure and HLA in healthy donors. About the study: Earlier work reported 90 million to 120 million unique TCR beta sequences from 150 million to 200 million T cells.

Regarding this clone: The antigen remains unidentified.

This CDR3 is 19 amino acids long. CDR1 and CDR2 from the germline V gene are SEHNR and FQNEAQ (reference sequence). The ends lost 1 base at V and 0 bases at J; junction bases unmatched: 8. Study-wide points: Presence/absence comparisons presumed near-even sequencing depth among donors.

PCR employed 60 Vbeta and 13 Jbeta primers. Here immunoSEQ multiplex PCR was the method, and the copy in TCRdb shows in-frame clones only, minus some. The table has roughly 89,000 clones, 81% seen once. In nominal health when sampled, donors likely had unrecorded immune exposures nonetheless. V and J are TRBV7-9 and TRBJ2-1, with TRBD2 matching over 11 bases. This clonotype originated in a woman aged 25 to 39 in good health and CMV-seronegative. The sequenced sample consisted of PBMCs. The CDR3 DNA sequence: TGTGCCAGCAGCTTAGTTCCCGGGACTAGCGGTAGCTCCTACAATGAGCAGTTCTTC. Its protein is CASSLVPGTSGSSYNEQFF.